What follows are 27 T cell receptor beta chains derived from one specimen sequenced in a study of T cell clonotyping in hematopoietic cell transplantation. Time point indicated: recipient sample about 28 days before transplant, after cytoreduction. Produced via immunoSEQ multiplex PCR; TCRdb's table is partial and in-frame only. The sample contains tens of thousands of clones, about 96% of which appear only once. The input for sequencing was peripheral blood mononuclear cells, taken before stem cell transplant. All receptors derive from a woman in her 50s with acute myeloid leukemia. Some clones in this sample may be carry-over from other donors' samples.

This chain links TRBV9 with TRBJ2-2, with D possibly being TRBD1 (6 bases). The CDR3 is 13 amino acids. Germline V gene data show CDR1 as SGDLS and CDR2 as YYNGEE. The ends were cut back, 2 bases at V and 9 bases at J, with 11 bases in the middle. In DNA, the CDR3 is TGTGCCAGCAGCGTGGACGACAGGCGGGAGCTGTTTTTT. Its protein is CASSVDDRRELFF.

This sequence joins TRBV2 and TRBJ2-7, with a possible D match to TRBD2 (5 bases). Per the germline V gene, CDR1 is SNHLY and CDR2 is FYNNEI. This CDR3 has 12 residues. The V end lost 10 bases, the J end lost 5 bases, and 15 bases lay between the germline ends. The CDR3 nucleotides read TGTGCCACGAGGGCTAGCCGGAACGAGCAGTACTTC. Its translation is CATRASRNEQYF.

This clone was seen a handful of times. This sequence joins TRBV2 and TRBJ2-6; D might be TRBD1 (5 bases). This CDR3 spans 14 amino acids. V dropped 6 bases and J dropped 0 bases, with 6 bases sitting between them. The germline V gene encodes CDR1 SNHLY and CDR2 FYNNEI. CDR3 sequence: CASRQGSGANVLTF. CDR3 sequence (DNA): TGTGCCAGCAGGCAGGGCTCTGGGGCCAACGTCCTGACTTTC.

CDR3 region: CASSLGLAGYYEQYF. The CDR3 DNA reads TGTGCCAGCAGCTTAGGACTAGCGGGGTACTACGAGCAGTACTTC. This chain connects TRBV11-2 to TRBJ2-7, with 11 positions matching TRBD2. Germline CDR1 SGHAT, CDR2 FQNNGV. J gave up 3 bases and V 1 base, and 2 bases lay outside the gene matches. The CDR3 length is 15 residues.

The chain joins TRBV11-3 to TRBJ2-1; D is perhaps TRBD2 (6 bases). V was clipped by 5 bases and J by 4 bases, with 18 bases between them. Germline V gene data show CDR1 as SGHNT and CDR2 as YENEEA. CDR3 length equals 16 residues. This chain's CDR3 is CASSPGRTKGYNEQFF. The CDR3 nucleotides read TGTGCCAGCAGCCCAGGGAGGACCAAGGGGTACAATGAGCAGTTCTTC.

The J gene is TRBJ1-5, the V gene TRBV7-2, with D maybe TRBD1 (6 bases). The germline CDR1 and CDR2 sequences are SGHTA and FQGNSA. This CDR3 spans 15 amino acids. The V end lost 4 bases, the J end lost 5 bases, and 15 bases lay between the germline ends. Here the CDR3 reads CASSSTGWGHQPQHF. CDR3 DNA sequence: TGTGCCAGCAGCTCAACGGGCTGGGGGCATCAGCCCCAGCATTTT.

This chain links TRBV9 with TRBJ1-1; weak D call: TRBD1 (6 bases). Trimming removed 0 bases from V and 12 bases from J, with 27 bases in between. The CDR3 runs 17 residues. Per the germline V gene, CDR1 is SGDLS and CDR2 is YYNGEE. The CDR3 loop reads CASSVVNRAIPVIKSFF. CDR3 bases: TGTGCCAGCAGCGTAGTGAACAGGGCAATTCCCGTTATTAAGTCTTTCTTT.

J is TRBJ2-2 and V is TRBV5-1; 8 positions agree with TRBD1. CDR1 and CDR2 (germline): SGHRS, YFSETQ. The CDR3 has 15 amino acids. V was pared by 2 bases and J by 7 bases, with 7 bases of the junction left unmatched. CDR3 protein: CASSFTGTGVGELFF. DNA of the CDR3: TGCGCCAGCAGCTTTACCGGGACAGGCGTCGGGGAGCTGTTTTTT.

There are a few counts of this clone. The chain's CDR3 is CASSSATSVETQYF. The CDR3 DNA is TGTGCCAGCAGCTCGGCTACTAGCGTTGAGACCCAGTACTTC. This chain joins TRBV5-4 and TRBJ2-5, with 7 bases identical to TRBD2. The length of the CDR3 is 14 residues. V shed 3 bases and J 5 bases; nucleotides not matched to a gene: 7. Germline V lookup: CDR1 SGHNT, CDR2 YYREEE (reference sequence).

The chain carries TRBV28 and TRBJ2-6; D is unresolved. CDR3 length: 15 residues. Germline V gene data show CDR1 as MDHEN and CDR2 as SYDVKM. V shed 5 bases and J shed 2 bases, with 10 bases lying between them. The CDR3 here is CASSPLRAGANVLTF. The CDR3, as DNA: TGTGCCAGCAGTCCTCTAAGGGCTGGGGCCAACGTCCTGACTTTC.

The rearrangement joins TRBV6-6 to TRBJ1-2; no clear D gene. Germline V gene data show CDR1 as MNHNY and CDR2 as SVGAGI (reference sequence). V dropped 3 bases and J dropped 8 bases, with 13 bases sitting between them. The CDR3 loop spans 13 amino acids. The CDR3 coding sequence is TGTGCCAGCAGTTATATAGGTGGGCGGGGCTACACCTTC. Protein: CASSYIGGRGYTF.

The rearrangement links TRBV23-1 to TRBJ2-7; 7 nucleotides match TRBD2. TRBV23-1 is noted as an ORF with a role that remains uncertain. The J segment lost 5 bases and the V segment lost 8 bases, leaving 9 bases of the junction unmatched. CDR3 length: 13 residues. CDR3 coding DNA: TGCGCCAGCTCCCTTGGGGGGGTCGACGAGCAGTACTTC. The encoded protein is CASSLGGVDEQYF.

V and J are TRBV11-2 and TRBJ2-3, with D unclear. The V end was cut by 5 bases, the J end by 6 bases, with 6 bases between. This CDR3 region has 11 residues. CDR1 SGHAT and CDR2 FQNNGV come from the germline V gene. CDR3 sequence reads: CASSLPDTQYF. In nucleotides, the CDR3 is TGTGCCAGCAGCCTCCCCGATACGCAGTATTTT.

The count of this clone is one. The CDR3 bases are TGTGCCAGTAGGTTACTGGGCAAAGCTTTCTTT. Protein: CASRLLGKAFF. This rearrangement joins TRBV19 to TRBJ1-1; D is uncertain. V lost 6 bases, J lost 9 bases, and 11 bases lay in between. CDR1 is LNHDA, CDR2 SQIVND, per germline (reference sequence). The length of the CDR3 is 11 residues.

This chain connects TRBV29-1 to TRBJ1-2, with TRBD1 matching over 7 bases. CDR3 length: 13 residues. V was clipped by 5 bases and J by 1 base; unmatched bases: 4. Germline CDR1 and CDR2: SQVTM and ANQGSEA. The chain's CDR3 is CSVPGTVNYGYTF. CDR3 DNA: TGCAGCGTTCCAGGGACAGTTAACTATGGCTACACCTTC.

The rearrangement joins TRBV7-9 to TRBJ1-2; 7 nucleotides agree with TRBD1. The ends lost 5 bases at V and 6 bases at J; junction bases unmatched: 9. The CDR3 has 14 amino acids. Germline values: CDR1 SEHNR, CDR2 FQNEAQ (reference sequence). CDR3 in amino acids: CASSPGGSGHGYTF. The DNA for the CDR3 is TGTGCCAGCAGCCCAGGGGGATCAGGGCATGGCTACACCTTC.

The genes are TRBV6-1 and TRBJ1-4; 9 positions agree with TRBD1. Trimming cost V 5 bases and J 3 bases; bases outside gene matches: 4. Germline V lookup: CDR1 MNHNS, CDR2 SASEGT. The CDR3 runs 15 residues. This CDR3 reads CASSRDRDSNEKLFF. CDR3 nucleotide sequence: TGTGCCAGCAGTAGGGACAGGGACTCTAATGAAAAACTGTTTTTT.

The CDR3 loop reads CASSGHKGNTEAFF. The CDR3 nucleotides are TGTGCCAGCAGTGGCCACAAGGGGAACACTGAAGCTTTCTTT. This rearrangement joins TRBV25-1 to TRBJ1-1; D remains ambiguous. Trimming took off 4 bases at V and 1 base at J, with 10 bases between the two ends. Germline V gene data show CDR1 as MGHDK and CDR2 as SYGVNS. The CDR3 is 14 residues long.

The CDR3 region is CAWSVIAHREGYTF. In nucleotides, the CDR3 is TGTGCCTGGAGTGTTATCGCGCACCGTGAAGGCTACACCTTC. The genes are TRBV30 and TRBJ1-2; D is unclear. The CDR3 is 14 residues long. V lost 0 bases and J 8 bases, leaving 16 bases between the germline ends. Germline V lookup: CDR1 GTSNPN, CDR2 SVGIG (reference sequence).

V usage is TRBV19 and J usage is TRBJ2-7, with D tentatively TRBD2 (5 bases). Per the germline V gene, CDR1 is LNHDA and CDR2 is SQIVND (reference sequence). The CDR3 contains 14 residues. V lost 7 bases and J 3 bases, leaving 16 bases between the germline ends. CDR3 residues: CASTPRDNRYEQYF. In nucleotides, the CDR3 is TGTGCCAGTACCCCCCGGGATAACCGCTACGAGCAGTACTTC.

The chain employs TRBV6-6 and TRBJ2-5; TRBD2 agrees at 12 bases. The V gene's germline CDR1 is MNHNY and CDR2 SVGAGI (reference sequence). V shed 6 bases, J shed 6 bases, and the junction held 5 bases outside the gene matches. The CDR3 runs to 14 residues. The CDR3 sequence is CASSTTSGRQTQYF. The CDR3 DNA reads TGTGCCAGCAGCACTACTAGCGGGAGGCAGACCCAGTACTTC.

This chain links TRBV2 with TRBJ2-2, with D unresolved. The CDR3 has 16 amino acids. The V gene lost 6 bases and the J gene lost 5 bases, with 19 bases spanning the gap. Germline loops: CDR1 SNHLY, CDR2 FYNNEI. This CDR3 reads CASSAELYGWTGELFF. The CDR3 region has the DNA TGTGCCAGCAGCGCCGAACTCTATGGGTGGACCGGGGAGCTGTTTTTT. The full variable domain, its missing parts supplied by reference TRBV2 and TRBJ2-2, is EPEVTQTPSHQVTQMGQEVILRCVPISNHLYFYWYRQILGQKVEFLVSFYNNEISEKSEIFDDQFSVERPDGSNFTLKIRSTKLEDSAMYFCASSAELYGWTGELFFGEGSRLTVL.

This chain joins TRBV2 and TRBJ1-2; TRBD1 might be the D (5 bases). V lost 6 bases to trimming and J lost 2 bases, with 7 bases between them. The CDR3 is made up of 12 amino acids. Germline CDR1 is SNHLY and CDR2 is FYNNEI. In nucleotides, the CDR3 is TGTGCCAGCAGCGGGGACAACTATGGCTACACCTTC. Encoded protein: CASSGDNYGYTF.

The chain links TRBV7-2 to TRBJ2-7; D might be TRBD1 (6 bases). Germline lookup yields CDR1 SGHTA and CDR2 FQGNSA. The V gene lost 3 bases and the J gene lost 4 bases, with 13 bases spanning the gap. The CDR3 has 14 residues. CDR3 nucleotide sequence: TGTGCCAGCAGCTTCAACAGGGATTTGTACGAGCAGTACTTC. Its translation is CASSFNRDLYEQYF.

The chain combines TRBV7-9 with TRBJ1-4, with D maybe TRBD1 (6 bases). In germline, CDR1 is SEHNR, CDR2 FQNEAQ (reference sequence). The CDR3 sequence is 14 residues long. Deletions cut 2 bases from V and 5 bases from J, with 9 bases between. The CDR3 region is CASSLSGENEKLFF. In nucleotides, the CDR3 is TGTGCCAGCAGCTTATCAGGGGAAAATGAAAAACTGTTTTTT.

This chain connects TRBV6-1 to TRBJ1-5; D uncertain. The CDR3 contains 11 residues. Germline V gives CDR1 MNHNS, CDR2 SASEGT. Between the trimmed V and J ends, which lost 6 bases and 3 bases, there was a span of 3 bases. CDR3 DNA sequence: TGTGCCAGCAGCCTCAATCAGCCCCAGCATTTT. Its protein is CASSLNQPQHF.

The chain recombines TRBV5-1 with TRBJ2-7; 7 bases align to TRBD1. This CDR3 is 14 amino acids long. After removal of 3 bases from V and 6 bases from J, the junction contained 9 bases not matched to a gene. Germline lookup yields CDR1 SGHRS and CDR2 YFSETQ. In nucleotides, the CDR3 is TGCGCCAGCAGCTCTCCGGGGACAGTGGGCGAGCAGTACTTC. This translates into CASSSPGTVGEQYF.